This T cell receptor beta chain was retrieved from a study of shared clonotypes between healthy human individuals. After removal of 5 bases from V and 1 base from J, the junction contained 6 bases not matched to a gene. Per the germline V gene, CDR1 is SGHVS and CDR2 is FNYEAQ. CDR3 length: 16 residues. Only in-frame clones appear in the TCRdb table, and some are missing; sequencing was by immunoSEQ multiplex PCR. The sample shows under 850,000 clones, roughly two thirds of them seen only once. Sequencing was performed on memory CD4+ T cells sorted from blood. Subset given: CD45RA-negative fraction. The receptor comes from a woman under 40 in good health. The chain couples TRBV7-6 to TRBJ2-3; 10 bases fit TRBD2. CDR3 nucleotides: TGTGCCAGCAGCGAAAACAGCGGGGGGGGCACAGATACGCAGTATTTT. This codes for CASSENSGGGTDTQYF.